Described below is a single T cell receptor (beta chain) sequence and its context. What it recognizes is unknown. CDR3 length: 12 amino acids. The V gene lost 0 bases and the J gene lost 8 bases, with 6 bases spanning the gap. Germline lookup yields CDR1 SGHNT and CDR2 YYREEE (reference sequence). This entry is derived from a study of CD8+ T cells in alopecia areata. Study findings and constraints: Treatment with tofacitinib significantly lowered scalp clonality and reduced expanded CD8+ clones among the top 100.

Described treatment: oral pan-JAK inhibitor, 5-10 mg twice daily. Extracted from the samples, RNA was reverse transcribed into cDNA to serve as the sequencing template. Clones were sequenced by immunoSEQ multiplex PCR, and TCRdb holds only the in-frame ones, with some missing. The table includes 200,000 or so clones, roughly 60% detected once. The V and J genes are TRBV5-4 and TRBJ2-1; D perhaps matches TRBD2 (5 bases). This material consisted of CD4+ T cells sorted from blood, taken at week 24, from a patient treated with tofacitinib. The TCR was taken from a human donor with alopecia areata. The CDR3 bases are TGTGCCAGCAGCTTGGAGCGGCATGAGCAGTTCTTC. Translating it yields CASSLERHEQFF.